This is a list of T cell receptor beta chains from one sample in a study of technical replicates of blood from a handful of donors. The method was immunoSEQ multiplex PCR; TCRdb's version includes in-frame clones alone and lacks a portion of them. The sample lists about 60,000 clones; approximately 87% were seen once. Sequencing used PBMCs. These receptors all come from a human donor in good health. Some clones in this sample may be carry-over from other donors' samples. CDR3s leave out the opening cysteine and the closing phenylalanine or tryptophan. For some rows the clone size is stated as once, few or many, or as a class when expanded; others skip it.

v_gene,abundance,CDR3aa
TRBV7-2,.,ASSPSTSGGADTQY
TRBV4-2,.,ASSQDLSGAIEAF
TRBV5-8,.,ASSFRGEWEKLF
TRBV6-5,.,ASRKDGGETQY
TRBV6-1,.,ASSAAGDNYGYT
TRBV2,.,ASNRGALNSPLH
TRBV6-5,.,ASSYTRQGTQY
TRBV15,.,ATSRDQGNNQPQH
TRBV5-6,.,ASSPIPQGYSGANVLT
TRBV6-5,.,ASSLSGLREY
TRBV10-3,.,AISNGGRETQY
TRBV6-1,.,ASSMTGGVYEQY
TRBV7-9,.,ASSTGLASTDTQY
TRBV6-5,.,ASSRDREKLF
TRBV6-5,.,ASSYRGGGYT
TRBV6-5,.,ASSYSRPGGSYEQY
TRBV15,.,ATSSIGRSYGYT
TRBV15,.,ATSRDLMAGISMHTQY
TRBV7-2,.,ASTPAVSPPNEQF
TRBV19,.,ASSLGGRGTDTQY
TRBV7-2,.,ASSSVLAGGRGIQY
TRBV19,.,ASYEGQGIQY
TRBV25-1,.,ASNQGGGREKLF
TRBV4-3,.,ASSQGLRDRVNEQY
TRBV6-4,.,ASPFRGGYEQF
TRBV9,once,ASSARGAGTDTQY
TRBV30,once,AWSDWASSPSYEQY
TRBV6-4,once,ASSARARESTEAF